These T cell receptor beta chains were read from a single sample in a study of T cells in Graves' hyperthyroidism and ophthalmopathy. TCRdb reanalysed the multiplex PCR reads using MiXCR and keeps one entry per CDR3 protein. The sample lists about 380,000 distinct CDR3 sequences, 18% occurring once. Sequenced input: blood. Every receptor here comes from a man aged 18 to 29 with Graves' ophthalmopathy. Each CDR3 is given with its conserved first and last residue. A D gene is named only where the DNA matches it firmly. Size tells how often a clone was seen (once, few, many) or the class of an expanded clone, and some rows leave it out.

TGTGCCAGCTCACCGGGACAGGCCCCGACCTACGAGCAGTACTTC,CASSPGQAPTYEQYF,few,TRBV18,TRBD1,TRBJ2-7
TGTGCTAGTGGTTTGTGCAGGGGGCGGAGTGAAGCTTTCTTT,CASGLCRGRSEAFF,-,TRBV12-5,TRBD1,TRBJ1-1
TGTGCCAGCAGTGAGTCAGACAGACAGGGGCCGGTGAACGAGCAGTACTTC,CASSESDRQGPVNEQYF,-,TRBV6-1,TRBD1,TRBJ2-7
TGTGCCAGCAGCCCGAACAGGGGGCTCTATGGCTACACCTTC,CASSPNRGLYGYTF,few,TRBV14,TRBD1,TRBJ1-2
TGTGCCAGCAGTTTCTCCGACGGAATGAACACTGAAGCTTTCTTT,CASSFSDGMNTEAFF,many,TRBV6-5,-,TRBJ1-1
TGTGCCAGCAGCTTAGCGGGCAGCTCCTACGAGCAGTACTTC,CASSLAGSSYEQYF,many,TRBV5-1,TRBD2,TRBJ2-7
TGCGCCAGCAGCCCCCGCAGCGGGGGGCCGAGCTCCTACAATGAGCAGTTCTTC,CASSPRSGGPSSYNEQFF,many,TRBV5-1,TRBD2,TRBJ2-1
TGTGCCAGCAGAGGAATGACGGAAGATAATGAAAAACTGTTTTTT,CASRGMTEDNEKLFF,-,TRBV25-1,-,TRBJ1-4
TGTGCCAGCAGTTTCAGCTACGGTCCTGGGGGGGGTGGACCCCAGCATTTT,CASSFSYGPGGGGPQHF,many,TRBV28,-,TRBJ1-5
TGTGCCAGCAGTGAAGGGCAGGGTTGGGGCGGGGAGCTGTTTTTT,CASSEGQGWGGELFF,-,TRBV2,-,TRBJ2-2
TGTGCCAGCAGCTGGGCAGATAGCTCCTACAATGAGCAGTTCTTC,CASSWADSSYNEQFF,many,TRBV7-3,-,TRBJ2-1
TGTGCCAGCAGGGCGGTGGACATTCAGTACTTC,CASRAVDIQYF,many,TRBV12-3/TRBV12-4,-,TRBJ2-4
TGCAGTGCTAGGGCTAGTTTGAACACTGAAGCTTTCTTT,CSARASLNTEAFF,many,TRBV20-1,-,TRBJ1-1
TGTGCCACCAGCAGAGCAGAGTCTCCTGAAAAACTGTTTTTT,CATSRAESPEKLFF,-,TRBV15,-,TRBJ1-4
TGTGCCACCAGTGACGGACGGACAGGGACCACCGGGGAGCTGTTTTTT,CATSDGRTGTTGELFF,few,TRBV24-1,TRBD1,TRBJ2-2
TGTGCCAGCAGTGACTGGGCGGGGGGCTACACCTTC,CASSDWAGGYTF,-,TRBV2,-,TRBJ1-2
TGTGCCAGCAAACCGGGACAGCTTGAAGCTTTCTTT,CASKPGQLEAFF,many,TRBV6-2/TRBV6-3,TRBD1,TRBJ1-1
TGTGCCAGCAGCTTACAGGGCGGGCGCACTGAAGCTTTCTTT,CASSLQGGRTEAFF,many,TRBV12-3/TRBV12-4,-,TRBJ1-1
TGTGCCAGCAGCCTAGGCCTAGCGGGGGGGCCTGCTGACGAGCAGTACTTC,CASSLGLAGGPADEQYF,many,TRBV7-9,TRBD2,TRBJ2-7
TGTGCCAGCAGCTCCCGGACAGTTAATAATTCACCCCTCCACTTT,CASSSRTVNNSPLHF,few,TRBV7-9,-,TRBJ1-6
TGCAGTGCCCCGGGACTAGCGAGGGGGAGGTACGAGCAGTACTTC,CSAPGLARGRYEQYF,few,TRBV20-1,TRBD2,TRBJ2-7
TGTGCCATCAGTGAGTCGAGTCGGGTTGACCAGTACTTC,CAISESSRVDQYF,few,TRBV10-3,-,TRBJ2-5
TGCGGGGTGGGGCGGGACACTGAAGCTTTCTTT,CGVGRDTEAFF,-,TRBV29-1,-,TRBJ1-1
TGTGCCAGCAGTGACGGGACAGGGACCAGCTCCTACAATGAGCAGTTCTTC,CASSDGTGTSSYNEQFF,-,TRBV2,TRBD1,TRBJ2-1
TGTGCCAGCAGCTTAGGTATTGCGGGGATGAGCTACACCTTC,CASSLGIAGMSYTF,-,TRBV7-2,-,TRBJ1-2
TGTGCCAGCCAAGTAGGGGGCGCGGGTAATTCACCCCTCCACTTT,CASQVGGAGNSPLHF,-,TRBV19,TRBD1,TRBJ1-6
TGTGCCCGCAGTCCGACAGTATCCGGTGGCTACACCTTC,CARSPTVSGGYTF,once,TRBV6-1,-,TRBJ1-2
TGTGCCAGCAGCCCGCGGGGGAGCGCCTACAATGAGCAGTTCTTC,CASSPRGSAYNEQFF,many,TRBV7-9,TRBD2,TRBJ2-1
TGTGCCAGCAGCCGGGTCGGGGAGCTGTTTTTT,CASSRVGELFF,few,TRBV7-9,-,TRBJ2-2
TGTGCCAGCAGCTTGCCGAGGACTAGCGGGGGGGCGGGGGAGCAGTTCTTC,CASSLPRTSGGAGEQFF,many,TRBV5-6,TRBD2,TRBJ2-1
TGTGTATCAAGGCGGGGGGGCCTAGAGACCCAGTACTTC,CVSRRGGLETQYF,-,TRBV28,TRBD2,TRBJ2-5
TGCAGTGCTAGAGTAGGTTCGGGGTTTAATTCACCCCTCCACTTT,CSARVGSGFNSPLHF,few,TRBV20-1,-,TRBJ1-6
TGCGCCAGCAGGGCTACAGGGAATTCTGGAAACACCATATATTTT,CASRATGNSGNTIYF,-,TRBV10-2,-,TRBJ1-3
TGTGCCAGCACCCCCGACAGGACAATCTCCTACGAGCAGTACTTC,CASTPDRTISYEQYF,many,TRBV6-1,-,TRBJ2-7
TGTGCCAGCAGCTTAGATAAGGATACGCAGTATTTT,CASSLDKDTQYF,many,TRBV11-2,-,TRBJ2-3
TGTGCCAGCAGTGAAAGCCTGAATGAAAAACTGTTTTTT,CASSESLNEKLFF,-,TRBV6-1,-,TRBJ1-4
TGTGCCAGCAGTTACTCAGTCCCCGGGCGTGGAAACACCATATATTTT,CASSYSVPGRGNTIYF,-,TRBV6-5,-,TRBJ1-3
TGCAGTGCCCTACACGGACTAGGATCCTACGAGCAGTACTTC,CSALHGLGSYEQYF,few,TRBV20-1,TRBD2,TRBJ2-7
TGTGCCAGCAGTGAAGGGTCCGCCGGGGAGACCCAGTACTTC,CASSEGSAGETQYF,many,TRBV6-1,-,TRBJ2-5
TGTGCCACCAGTGATGGTAGCGGGGGGCTTGAAGAGACCCAGTACTTC,CATSDGSGGLEETQYF,-,TRBV24-1,TRBD2,TRBJ2-5
TGTGCCAGCAGCTTCCGGGACTCAAACTGGGGTGAGCAGTTCTTC,CASSFRDSNWGEQFF,-,TRBV7-2,-,TRBJ2-1
TGCGCCAGCAGCCCACGGAGCCGACCCTACGAGCAGTACTTC,CASSPRSRPYEQYF,-,TRBV4-1,-,TRBJ2-7
TGCGCCAGCAGCTTGGAGCCTAGCGGGACCACAGATACGCAGTATTTT,CASSLEPSGTTDTQYF,-,TRBV5-1,TRBD2,TRBJ2-3
TGTGCCAGCAGCTTAGCAGGGACGGCCCAGCCCCAGCATTTT,CASSLAGTAQPQHF,many,TRBV7-8,-,TRBJ1-5
TGTGCCAGCAGTGATGGGGGGACTCTGAACACCGGGGAGCTGTTTTTT,CASSDGGTLNTGELFF,few,TRBV6-1,-,TRBJ2-2
TGTGCCAGCAGTTTAACTCGGACCACCCGCACAGATACGCAGTATTTT,CASSLTRTTRTDTQYF,many,TRBV12-3/TRBV12-4,-,TRBJ2-3
TGTGCCAGCAGTTTAATCTCAGGGTCGGAGCAGTTCTTC,CASSLISGSEQFF,-,TRBV12-3/TRBV12-4,-,TRBJ2-1
TGTGCCAGCAGTTTGCGGCGGGGCAGGGGTCAGGAGACCCAGTACTTC,CASSLRRGRGQETQYF,many,TRBV28,-,TRBJ2-5
TGTGCCAGCTCACAAGAGGGGGATGTGAGCTACACCTTC,CASSQEGDVSYTF,many,TRBV18,-,TRBJ1-2
TGTGCCAGCAGCGAAACCGGGGGCCGCTACGAGCAGTACTTC,CASSETGGRYEQYF,-,TRBV7-3,-,TRBJ2-7
TGTGCCAGCAGCCAAGATTTGACAGGGGGCGGTGAGCAGTTCTTC,CASSQDLTGGGEQFF,-,TRBV3-1,TRBD1,TRBJ2-1
TGCGCCAGCAGCTACACAGGGTCAAACTCCTACGAGCAGTACTTC,CASSYTGSNSYEQYF,many,TRBV5-1,-,TRBJ2-7
TGTGCCAGCACGGGGGACACGAGCACTGAAGCTTTCTTT,CASTGDTSTEAFF,many,TRBV13,-,TRBJ1-1
TGTGCCAGCAGGGCCGATTATAGCTCCTACGAGCAGTACTTC,CASRADYSSYEQYF,once,TRBV2,-,TRBJ2-7